This T cell receptor (beta chain) was observed in a study of T-cell memory formation after mild COVID-19. 5'RACE with constant-segment primers built TCRalpha and TCRbeta cDNA libraries with UMIs. TCRdb analysed the 5' RACE reads with MiXCR anew, one entry per CDR3 protein. Here the sample spans just under 550,000 distinct CDR3 sequences, about 20% being singletons. Comments on this clonotype: The antigen remains undetermined.

Notes on the study in general: Several responding clones turned up in pre-infection memory, indicating that cross-reactive memory may have taken part. There was a balanced CD4/CD8 profile in clones contracting day 15 to 85, and later expanders leaned CD4+.

Sequenced: PBMCs or a T cell subset sorted from them (not recorded which). This receptor was taken from an adult woman who had mild COVID-19 (a few samples of this study predate the infection). Cell type and time point are not known.

CDR3 in DNA: TGTGCCAGCAGTTACTTCCGTGGGTCCTACGAGCAGTACTTC. This sequence encodes CASSYFRGSYEQYF. The V and J genes are TRBV6-5 and TRBJ2-7, with D unresolved. This CDR3 spans 14 amino acids. The V end lost 1 base, the J end lost 1 base, and 8 bases lay between the germline ends. From germline, CDR1 is MNHEY and CDR2 SVGAGI.